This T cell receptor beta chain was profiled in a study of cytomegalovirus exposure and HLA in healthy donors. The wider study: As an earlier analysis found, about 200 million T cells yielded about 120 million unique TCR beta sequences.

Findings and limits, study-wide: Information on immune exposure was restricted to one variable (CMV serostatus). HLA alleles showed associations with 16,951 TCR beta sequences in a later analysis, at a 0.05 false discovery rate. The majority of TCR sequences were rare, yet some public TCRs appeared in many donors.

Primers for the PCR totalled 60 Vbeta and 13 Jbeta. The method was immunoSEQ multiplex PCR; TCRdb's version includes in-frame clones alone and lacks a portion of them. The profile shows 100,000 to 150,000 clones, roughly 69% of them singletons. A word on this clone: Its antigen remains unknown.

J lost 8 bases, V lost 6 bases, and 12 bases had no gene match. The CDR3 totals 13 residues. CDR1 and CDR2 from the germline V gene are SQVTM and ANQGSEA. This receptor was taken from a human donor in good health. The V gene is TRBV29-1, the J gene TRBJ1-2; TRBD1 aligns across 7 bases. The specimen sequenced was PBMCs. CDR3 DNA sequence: TGCAGCGTCACCAGGGGGGCCCGAGAAGGCTACACCTTC. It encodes CSVTRGAREGYTF.